This T cell receptor (beta chain) was recovered during a study of CD8+ T cells in alopecia areata. Study-wide background: Using the percentage of affected scalp area, treated patients' severity was scored. Whole-study findings and limits: Clonality was higher in lesional than normal scalp, especially in alopecia totalis/universalis.

Treatment here: oral pan-JAK inhibitor, 5-10 mg twice daily. PBMCs were stained for CD3, CD4 and CD8, and CD4+ and CD8+ T cells were sorted. Between the trimmed V and J ends, which lost 4 bases and 7 bases, there was a span of 10 bases. CDR1 and CDR2 (germline): ENHRY, SYGVKD. This CDR3 is built from 13 residues. Investigators isolated RNA and reverse transcribed it into cDNA to act as the sequencing template. TCRdb's table, derived via immunoSEQ multiplex PCR, lists solely in-frame clones and lacks some. The sample holds about 210,000 clones; around 66% are singletons and the top ten take around 1.2%. This clone was counted ten times or more. The antigen remains undetermined.

The TCR originated in a human donor with alopecia areata. The gene calls are TRBV10-3 and TRBJ2-2; tentatively, D is TRBD1 (6 bases). Sequencing used CD4+ T cells sorted from blood, obtained at week 44, from a patient treated with tofacitinib. The CDR3 coding sequence is TGTGCCATCAGTGCGGACAGAGTCGGGGAGCTGTTTTTT. Translated, it gives CAISADRVGELFF.